Below are 21 T cell receptor beta chains sequenced from a single sample in a study of T cells in Graves' hyperthyroidism and ophthalmopathy. RNA transcripts provided the source from which TCR beta CDR3 regions were amplified. During a first-round RT-PCR of the TCR CDR3, the HTBI primer set was used. Each CDR3 protein is one row after TCRdb ran MiXCR on the multiplex PCR reads. Altogether about 500,000 distinct CDR3 sequences are present, roughly 14% being singletons, with the ten largest covering 15% to 20%. The sequenced sample consisted of blood. The source is a woman aged 18-29 years with Graves' hyperthyroidism.

In its sample, this clonotype was seen a few times. This chain joins TRBV27 and TRBJ2-3, with 8 bases fitting TRBD1. Losses at the gene ends were 4 bases for V and 2 bases for J; bases not matched to a gene: 2. Germline V lookup: CDR1 MNHEY, CDR2 SMNVEV (reference sequence). The CDR3 runs to 14 residues. The CDR3 nucleotides read TGTGCCAGCAGTTCGGACAGGGCCACAGATACGCAGTATTTT. Translation gives CASSSDRATDTQYF.

This clonotype was observed many times. This chain links TRBV28 with TRBJ1-1, with unresolved D. CDR3 length equals 12 residues. Trimming stripped 10 bases from V and 5 bases from J, with 14 bases between. Germline CDR1 is MDHEN and CDR2 is SYDVKM. The CDR3 DNA is TGTGCCACCCTATTCCACGGGACTGAAGCTTTCTTT. Amino acid sequence: CATLFHGTEAFF. Together with reference TRBV28 and TRBJ1-1, the CDR3 gives the full variable domain: DVKVTQSSRYLVKRTGEKVFLECVQDMDHENMFWYRQDPGLGLRLIYFSYDVKMKEKGDIPEGYSVSREKKERFSLILESASTNQTSMYLCATLFHGTEAFFGQGTRLTVV.

The table lists this clonotype with a few counts. This rearrangement joins TRBV27 to TRBJ2-6; D remains ambiguous. In germline, CDR1 is MNHEY, CDR2 SMNVEV (reference sequence). The V and J ends lost 8 bases and 1 base respectively, with 12 bases between them. This CDR3 is built from 15 residues. CDR3 DNA sequence: TGTGCCAGCTCCCGAGTTGGGTCTGGGGCCAACGTCCTGACTTTC. Protein product: CASSRVGSGANVLTF.

Comment on this clonotype: Its ends do not fully match the called genes, so a read error is possible. The rearrangement uses TRBV9 and TRBJ2-3, with D perhaps TRBD1 (5 bases). The CDR3 runs 14 residues. Looked up from germline, CDR1 is SGDLS and CDR2 is YYNGEE. Written as DNA, the CDR3 is TGTGCCAGCACCCGCGGCTGGGGCACAGATACGCAGTTTTTT. It translates to CASTRGWGTDTQFF.

This clonotype was recorded many times. The V call is TRBV7-3, the J call TRBJ1-1; D is perhaps TRBD1 (6 bases). Germline V gene lookup returns CDR1 SGHTA and CDR2 FQGTGA. Trimming shortened V by 2 bases and J by 5 bases, and 9 bases separated the two germline ends. The CDR3 runs 13 residues. In DNA form, the CDR3 reads TGTGCCAGCAGCTTACCGGGGACAACTGAAGCTTTCTTT. This gives the protein CASSLPGTTEAFF.

The chain carries TRBV6-2 or TRBV6-3 and TRBJ2-2; a weak D match, TRBD2 (6 bases). The CDR3 runs to 15 residues. Trimming pared 6 bases from V and 5 bases from J, leaving 16 bases between. The germline V gene encodes CDR1 MNHEY and CDR2 SVGEGT. The CDR3 spells CASSQPTAGTGELFF. The CDR3 DNA reads TGTGCCAGCAGCCAACCGACGGCGGGGACCGGGGAGCTGTTTTTT.

This clonotype has ten or more counts. The chain links TRBV10-3 to TRBJ2-7; D possibly matches TRBD1 or TRBD2 (5 bases each). Trimming shortened V by 5 bases and J by 3 bases, and 20 bases separated the two germline ends. CDR3 size: 16 residues. Germline V gene sequence: CDR1 ENHRY, CDR2 SYGVKD. CDR3 in amino acids: CAISSLAGTAVYEQYV. CDR3 nucleotide sequence: TGTGCCATCAGTTCGCTCGCCGGGACCGCTGTCTACGAGCAGTACGTC.

About this clonotype itself: The germline gene is not matched at one end of the junction; a read error may be the cause. The chain carries TRBV28 and TRBJ2-7; 8 positions agree with TRBD2. Germline values: CDR1 MDHEN, CDR2 SYDVKM. CDR3 length equals 15 residues. CDR3 in amino acids: CTSSLLPGLVSEQYF. Written as DNA, the CDR3 is TGTACCAGCAGCCTACTGCCGGGACTAGTCTCCGAGCAGTACTTC.

V gene TRBV7-3 combines with J gene TRBJ1-1; possible D gene TRBD1, 5 bases. The CDR3 is 14 residues long. Germline V lookup: CDR1 SGHTA, CDR2 FQGTGA. V was shortened by 5 bases and J by 1 base, with 11 bases between the two germline ends. The CDR3 DNA sequence: TGTGCCAGCAGCACCAACGGACAGAACACTGAAGCTTTCTTT. This encodes CASSTNGQNTEAFF.

The chain links TRBV5-5 to TRBJ2-3; 10 bases agree with TRBD2. The trim removed 5 bases at V and 2 bases at J, leaving 5 bases unmatched. Per the germline V gene, CDR1 is SGHKS and CDR2 is YYEKEE (reference sequence). The CDR3 runs to 15 residues. The CDR3 loop is CASRKGLADTDTQYF. The CDR3 nucleotides are TGTGCCAGCAGAAAAGGACTAGCGGACACAGATACGCAGTATTTT.

The chain links TRBV12-5 to TRBJ2-7; TRBD2 matches at 8 bases. CDR3 size: 14 residues. V dropped 3 bases and J dropped 7; count of bases not matched to a gene: 8. Germline V lookup: CDR1 LGHNT, CDR2 FRNRAP. The CDR3 bases are TGTGCTAGTGGTTTCGGGCGGGAGGCTAGGGAGCAGTACTTC. Protein product: CASGFGREAREQYF.

This chain connects TRBV5-6 to TRBJ2-4, with TRBD2 matching 9 bases. Germline CDR1 and CDR2: SGHDT and YYEEEE. CDR3 size: 16 residues. After removal of 0 bases from V and 2 bases from J, the junction contained 3 bases not matched to a gene. The CDR3 sequence is CASSLGAGGSKNIQYF. The CDR3 bases are TGTGCCAGCAGCTTGGGTGCGGGAGGGTCCAAAAACATTCAGTACTTC.

In this sample, this clonotype turned up many times. This rearrangement joins TRBV5-6 to TRBJ2-1; 7 bases line up with TRBD2. This CDR3 is 16 amino acids long. The germline V gene has CDR1 SGHDT and CDR2 YYEEEE. J lost 2 bases, V lost 3 bases, and 8 bases had no gene match. For the CDR3, the DNA is TGTGCCAGCAGCTCAAGACTAGCCGACACCTACAATGAGCAGTTCTTC. This sequence encodes CASSSRLADTYNEQFF.

This clonotype was counted only a few times. DNA of the CDR3: TGTGCCAGCACCCCCGGCAGGGGAAAGAGTTACGGTGAGCAGTTCTTC. Its translation: CASTPGRGKSYGEQFF. The genes are TRBV6-2 or TRBV6-3 and TRBJ2-1; D possibly corresponds to TRBD1 (6 bases). Deletions cut 7 bases from V and 9 bases from J, with 25 bases between. Germline V gives CDR1 MNHEY, CDR2 SVGEGT. CDR3 length equals 16 residues.

This clonotype was detected a few times. The gene calls are TRBV20-1 and TRBJ2-2; the D is unclear. This CDR3 has 11 residues. Germline-derived CDR1 and CDR2 are DFQATT and SNEGSKA (reference sequence). V was shortened by 5 bases and J by 6 bases, with 7 bases between the two germline ends. The DNA for the CDR3 is TGCAGTGCTCCTCGGGCCGGGGAGCTGTTTTTT. Protein sequence: CSAPRAGELFF.

This clonotype was observed many times. V gene TRBV5-1 combines with J gene TRBJ2-7; D not resolved. The CDR3 has 15 amino acids. CDR1 SGHRS and CDR2 YFSETQ come from the germline V gene. V was trimmed by 5 bases and J by 0 bases, leaving 15 bases between them. The CDR3 DNA reads TGCGCCAGCAGACCCGGCGGTGGGTCCTCCTACGAGCAGTACGTC. Translated: CASRPGGGSSYEQYV.

This clonotype has at least ten counts. The chain is built from TRBV3-1 and TRBJ2-1; D possibly corresponds to TRBD2 (5 bases). The CDR3 is made up of 15 amino acids. Germline CDR1 and CDR2: LGHDT and YNNKEL (reference sequence). The V end was cut by 2 bases, the J end by 0 bases, with 8 bases between. The CDR3 is CASSQRRASYNEQFF. The CDR3 DNA follows: TGTGCCAGCAGCCAACGGCGGGCCTCCTACAATGAGCAGTTCTTC.

At least ten counts were recorded for this clonotype. The CDR3 region has the DNA TGTGCCAGCGCGACCCTTTGGGCTTTCTTT. This codes for CASATLWAFF. The genes are TRBV6-1 and TRBJ1-1; D gene ambiguous. The CDR3 spans 10 residues. Per germline, CDR1 MNHNS and CDR2 SASEGT. Trimming stripped 8 bases from V and 11 bases from J, with 12 bases between.

This clonotype appeared a few times. The rearrangement joins TRBV29-1 to TRBJ1-2; D uncertain. In germline, CDR1 is SQVTM, CDR2 ANQGSEA. The CDR3 runs 13 residues. V lost 8 bases to trimming and J lost 6 bases, with 19 bases between them. The CDR3 bases are TGCAGCCTCGATAGGACCAGTGAGGATGGCTACACCTTC. Protein: CSLDRTSEDGYTF.

The chain has TRBV20-1 and TRBJ2-1; D unresolved. This CDR3 has 11 residues. V lost 4 bases and J 6 bases, leaving 7 bases between the germline ends. The germline V gene encodes CDR1 DFQATT and CDR2 SNEGSKA (reference sequence). The CDR3 nucleotides are TGCAGTGCTAAGGTACTCAATGAGCAGTTCTTC. This encodes CSAKVLNEQFF.

There are many counts of this clonotype. This chain links TRBV11-1 with TRBJ2-7; D gene unclear. The germline gives CDR1 SGHAT, CDR2 FQDESV (reference sequence). This CDR3 region has 12 residues. V lost 5 bases and J lost 3, with 8 bases in between. CDR3 region: CASSPDHYEQYF. The CDR3 nucleotides are TGTGCCAGCAGCCCAGACCACTACGAGCAGTACTTC.